Following are 32 T cell receptor beta chains from one sample sequenced in a study of blood T cell repertoires in COVID-19. Only in-frame clones appear in the TCRdb table, and some are missing; sequencing was by immunoSEQ multiplex PCR. The data contain 52,000 or so clones, roughly 85% of them singletons. Sequenced material: peripheral blood. The source is a human donor in a cohort sampled during active COVID-19.

The chain recombines TRBV11-2 with TRBJ2-5; 10 bases align to TRBD2. V lost 0 bases and J lost 4; bases outside the gene matches: 5. The length of the CDR3 is 16 residues. The germline gives CDR1 SGHAT, CDR2 FQNNGV. The CDR3 here is CASSLDPSGSGETQYF. Written as DNA, the CDR3 is TGTGCCAGCAGCTTAGATCCTAGCGGGAGTGGAGAGACCCAGTACTTC.

This rearrangement joins TRBV7-3 to TRBJ2-2; 7 nucleotides align to TRBD1. The junction had 2 bases not matched to a gene; V was cut back by 0 bases and J by 1 base. CDR3 length equals 16 residues. Germline assignment: CDR1 SGHTA and CDR2 FQGTGA. The CDR3 spells CASSLTGTENTGELFF. DNA for the CDR3: TGTGCCAGCAGCTTAACGGGGACAGAGAACACCGGGGAGCTGTTTTTT.

The genes are TRBV18 and TRBJ2-2, with D possibly matching TRBD1 (6 bases). CDR1 KGHSH and CDR2 LQKENI come from the germline V gene. The CDR3 contains 13 residues. V was shortened by 3 bases and J by 4 bases, with 6 bases between the two germline ends. The CDR3 protein is CASSPGATGELFF. The CDR3 DNA is TGTGCCAGCTCACCGGGGGCCACCGGGGAGCTGTTTTTT.

The chain couples TRBV14 to TRBJ1-4; D is ambiguous. This CDR3 contains 13 residues. The V and J ends lost 0 bases and 7 bases respectively, with 6 bases between them. Per the germline V gene, CDR1 is SGHDN and CDR2 is FVKESK. The CDR3 DNA reads as TGTGCCAGCAGCCAAGATCCCGTTGAAAAACTGTTTTTT. Translating it yields CASSQDPVEKLFF.

The chain combines TRBV5-1 with TRBJ1-3; a possible D gene is TRBD1 (6 bases). The germline CDR1 and CDR2 sequences are SGHRS and YFSETQ. The V end was cut by 5 bases, the J end by 1 base, with 10 bases between. The length of the CDR3 is 14 residues. The CDR3 DNA sequence: TGCGCCAGCAGACTAGACAGGTCTGGAAACACCATATATTTT. This sequence encodes CASRLDRSGNTIYF. The variable domain in full, with the rest retrieved from reference TRBV5-1 and TRBJ1-3, is KAGVTQTPRYLIKTRGQQVTLSCSPISGHRSVSWYQQTPGQGLQFLFEYFSETQRNKGNFPGRFSGRQFSNSRSEMNVSTLELGDSALYLCASRLDRSGNTIYFGEGSWLTVV.

This clone showed up just once. The chain links TRBV25-1 to TRBJ2-7; 7 bases map to TRBD1. Germline assignment: CDR1 MGHDK and CDR2 SYGVNS. The CDR3 runs 12 residues. J gave up 7 bases and V 4 bases, and 4 bases lay outside the gene matches. CDR3 sequence reads: CASSGTGFEQYF. CDR3 coding DNA: TGTGCCAGCAGTGGGACAGGTTTTGAGCAGTACTTC.

V is TRBV6-2 or TRBV6-3 and J is TRBJ1-5, with D maybe TRBD1 (5 bases). Trimming took 0 bases from V and 12 from J, leaving 9 bases between them. This CDR3 has 12 residues. The germline V gene has CDR1 MNHEY and CDR2 SVGEGT. The CDR3 nucleotides read TGTGCCAGCAGTTACTCCCCGGGGGGCCAGCATTTT. Translation: CASSYSPGGQHF.

This clone was detected once. The chain employs TRBV4-3 and TRBJ1-2, with D maybe TRBD1 (5 bases). V dropped 0 bases and J dropped 1 base, with 12 bases sitting between them. The CDR3 is 16 residues long. Germline loops: CDR1 LGHNA, CDR2 YSLEER. The CDR3 DNA follows: TGCGCCAGCAGCCAAGATTGGGCAGGACATAACTATGGCTACACCTTC. Protein product: CASSQDWAGHNYGYTF.

The chain has TRBV6-1 and TRBJ1-6; 7 bases line up with TRBD1. V lost 1 base and J lost 14; bases outside the gene matches: 14. Germline-derived CDR1 and CDR2 are MNHNS and SASEGT. The CDR3 sequence is 16 residues long. The CDR3 DNA follows: TGTGCCAGCAGTGAAGAAAGAGGGGGCGCGAGGGGAACCCTCCACTTT. It is translated as CASSEERGGARGTLHF.

The CDR3 is CASSLGTGPNQPQHF. In DNA, the CDR3 is TGTGCCAGCAGCTTGGGGACAGGGCCCAATCAGCCCCAGCATTTT. The chain joins TRBV5-5 to TRBJ1-5; 8 nucleotides match TRBD1. There are 15 residues in the CDR3. Trimming at V came to 0 bases and at J to 3 bases, leaving 2 bases not matched to a gene. The V gene's germline CDR1 is SGHKS and CDR2 YYEKEE (reference sequence).

The rearrangement joins TRBV19 to TRBJ2-3, with TRBD2 matching 7 bases. The germline V gene has CDR1 LNHDA and CDR2 SQIVND (reference sequence). CDR3 size: 14 residues. With V trimmed by 1 base and J by 4 bases, 2 bases remained unmatched. Written as DNA, the CDR3 is TGTGCCAGTAGTATAGGACTAGCCCCAGATACGCAGTATTTT. Encoded protein: CASSIGLAPDTQYF. The full variable domain, in which reference TRBV19 and TRBJ2-3 provide the parts outside the CDR3, is DGGITQSPKYLFRKEGQNVTLSCEQNLNHDAMYWYRQDPGQGLRLIYYSQIVNDFQKGDIAEGYSVSREKKESFPLTVTSAQKNPTAFYLCASSIGLAPDTQYFGPGTRLTVL.

The rearrangement uses TRBV3-1 (or the pseudogene TRBV3-2) and TRBJ2-7, with 7 positions matching TRBD1. Germline CDR1 is LGHDT and CDR2 is YNNKEL (reference sequence). This CDR3 contains 15 residues. The V segment lost 1 base and the J segment 3 bases; nucleotides outside the gene matches: 6. Here the CDR3 reads CASSQGQGYYYEQYF. The CDR3 DNA reads TGTGCCAGCAGCCAAGGACAGGGATACTACTACGAGCAGTACTTC.

This chain connects TRBV9 to TRBJ2-7; 7 bases match TRBD2. The CDR3 loop spans 13 amino acids. Trimming took 3 bases from V and 6 from J; bases not matched to a gene: 6. CDR1 and CDR2 from the germline V gene are SGDLS and YYNGEE. This chain's CDR3 is CASSERDRVEQYF. DNA of the CDR3: TGTGCCAGCAGCGAGCGGGATCGGGTCGAGCAGTACTTC.

This clone is medium-sized in the sample. The V gene is TRBV6-4, the J gene TRBJ2-2; unclear D gene. The CDR3 runs 14 residues. The ends were cut back, 2 bases at V and 1 base at J, with 5 bases in the middle. Germline V gene data show CDR1 as MRHNA and CDR2 as SNTAGT. The CDR3 region is CASSDGGNTGELFF. The CDR3 DNA is TGTGCCAGCAGTGACGGCGGGAACACCGGGGAGCTGTTTTTT.

J is TRBJ2-7 and V is TRBV4-2; TRBD1 agrees at 7 bases. Germline V CDR1 and CDR2: LGHNA, YNFKEQ. CDR3 length: 15 amino acids. The trim removed 2 bases at V and 0 bases at J, leaving 4 bases unmatched. The CDR3 DNA sequence: TGTGCCAGCAGCCAAACGACAGGGAGCTCCTACGAGCAGTACTTC. Encoded protein: CASSQTTGSSYEQYF.

The chain employs TRBV3-1 (or the pseudogene TRBV3-2) and TRBJ2-6; TRBD1 is a possible D gene (6 bases). Trimming took 4 bases from V and 0 from J, leaving 10 bases between them. The CDR3 covers 16 residues. Germline V gene lookup returns CDR1 LGHDT and CDR2 YNNKEL (reference sequence). This chain's CDR3 is CASSLTGNSGANVLTF. In nucleotides, the CDR3 is TGTGCCAGCAGCCTCACAGGGAACTCTGGGGCCAACGTCCTGACTTTC.

The chain recombines TRBV7-9 with TRBJ2-7, with TRBD2 as a possible D gene (6 bases). The CDR3 extends over 14 amino acids. Germline CDR1 SEHNR, CDR2 FQNEAQ (reference sequence). Between the trimmed V and J ends, which lost 3 bases and 3 bases, there was a span of 12 bases. The DNA of the CDR3 is TGTGCCAGCAGCTTGGGGACTGGATACTACGAGCAGTACTTC. It specifies CASSLGTGYYEQYF.

The gene calls are TRBV27 and TRBJ2-7, with 7 bases that match TRBD1. The trim removed 0 bases at V and 0 bases at J, leaving 5 bases unmatched. CDR1 and CDR2 from the germline V gene are MNHEY and SMNVEV (reference sequence). The CDR3 length is 16 residues. The DNA of the CDR3 is TGTGCCAGCAGTTTATCCTCGACAGGGCTCTCCTACGAGCAGTACTTC. It is translated as CASSLSSTGLSYEQYF.

The CDR3 coding sequence is TGCGCCAGCAGCGTAACAGCAAATGAAAAACTGTTTTTT. It yields the protein CASSVTANEKLFF. The chain recombines TRBV5-1 with TRBJ1-4; D uncertain. The germline gives CDR1 SGHRS, CDR2 YFSETQ. V shed 4 bases and J shed 5 bases, with 9 bases lying between them. This CDR3 has 13 residues.

This clone showed up just a few times. This sequence joins TRBV11-2 and TRBJ2-7, with D possibly TRBD2 on 6 matching bases. The germline V and J ends were trimmed by 0 bases and 2 bases, with 14 bases remaining between them. The CDR3 totals 16 residues. CDR1 is SGHAT and CDR2 is FQNNGV in the germline V gene. The CDR3 DNA reads as TGTGCCAGCAGCTTAGAGGGTAGCGGACCAACCTACGAGCAGTACTTC. It encodes CASSLEGSGPTYEQYF.

The chain uses TRBV18 and TRBJ1-1, with TRBD1 matching 11 bases. The trim removed 3 bases at V and 3 bases at J, leaving 3 bases unmatched. Germline CDR1 KGHSH, CDR2 LQKENI. The CDR3 contains 15 residues. CDR3 in amino acids: CASSPGGQGDTEAFF. The DNA for the CDR3 is TGTGCCAGCTCACCGGGGGGACAGGGGGACACTGAAGCTTTCTTT.

This clone was seen a single time. The chain couples TRBV7-9 to TRBJ1-1; D gene unclear. The CDR3 runs 12 residues. V was pared by 4 bases and J by 11 bases, with 14 bases between. Germline V gene data show CDR1 as SEHNR and CDR2 as FQNEAQ (reference sequence). The CDR3 sequence: CASSSTWALAFF. The CDR3 region has the DNA TGTGCCAGCAGCTCAACTTGGGCCCTCGCTTTCTTT.

The gene calls are TRBV7-2 and TRBJ2-7; 10 bases are shared with TRBD1. In germline, CDR1 is SGHTA, CDR2 FQGNSA. The ends lost 2 bases at V and 4 bases at J; junction bases unmatched: 5. The CDR3 has 15 residues. The CDR3: CASSLRRDRGYEQYF. CDR3 coding DNA: TGTGCCAGCAGCTTACGTAGGGACAGGGGTTACGAGCAGTACTTC. Looking up the rest from reference TRBV7-2 and TRBJ2-7 gives the full variable domain: GAGVSQSPSNKVTEKGKDVELRCDPISGHTALYWYRQSLGQGLEFLIYFQGNSAPDKSGLPSDRFSAERTGGSVSTLTIQRTQQEDSAVYLCASSLRRDRGYEQYFGPGTRLTVT.

This rearrangement joins TRBV6-5 to TRBJ1-5; a possible D gene is TRBD1 (6 bases). V was clipped by 5 bases and J by 6 bases, with 14 bases between them. CDR1 is MNHEY and CDR2 is SVGAGI in the germline V gene. CDR3 length: 14 amino acids. CDR3 protein: CASSPGGGRQPQHF. CDR3 DNA sequence: TGTGCCAGCAGTCCTGGGGGGGGGCGTCAGCCCCAGCATTTT.

V and J are TRBV7-9 and TRBJ2-1; D possibly corresponds to TRBD1 (6 bases). CDR1 is SEHNR, CDR2 FQNEAQ, per germline (reference sequence). Trimming took off 5 bases at V and 3 bases at J, with 17 bases between the two ends. The CDR3 extends over 16 amino acids. The CDR3 sequence: CASSTSDKGDYNEQFF. Written as DNA, the CDR3 is TGTGCCAGCAGCACTTCTGACAAGGGGGACTACAATGAGCAGTTCTTC.

This clone occurred once. V gene TRBV9 combines with J gene TRBJ2-1, with 7 bases lining up with TRBD2. Germline CDR1 is SGDLS and CDR2 is YYNGEE. Trimming took 1 base from V and 5 from J; bases not matched to a gene: 3. The CDR3 runs to 14 residues. CDR3 protein: CASSVTSGNNEQFF. As DNA, the CDR3 is TGTGCCAGCAGCGTAACCAGCGGGAACAATGAGCAGTTCTTC.

J is TRBJ1-2 and V is TRBV7-8, with D possibly TRBD1 on 6 matching bases. Germline assignment: CDR1 SGHVS and CDR2 FQNEAQ. V lost 5 bases and J lost 8, with 12 bases in between. The CDR3 runs to 12 residues. CDR3 amino acids: CASSPGVLGYTF. Written as DNA, the CDR3 is TGTGCCAGCAGCCCAGGGGTTTTAGGCTACACCTTC.

For the CDR3, the DNA is TGTGCCAGCAGTACCGGGACTAGCTACGAGCAGTACTTC. It specifies CASSTGTSYEQYF. This chain uses TRBV2 with TRBJ2-7; 8 bases agree with TRBD2. The V gene's germline CDR1 is SNHLY and CDR2 FYNNEI. This CDR3 has 13 amino acids. V was pared by 5 bases and J by 3 bases, with 3 bases of the junction left unmatched.

The chain uses TRBV19 and TRBJ2-1; D perhaps matches TRBD2 (5 bases). The CDR3 spans 17 residues. Looked up from germline, CDR1 is LNHDA and CDR2 is SQIVND (reference sequence). V gave up 3 bases and J gave up 6 bases, with 21 bases separating them. Here the CDR3 DNA reads TGTGCCAGTAGTATTCTCCCTGGGGTAGTCCGGGGCAATGAGCAGTTCTTC. The encoded protein is CASSILPGVVRGNEQFF.

The chain carries TRBV6-2 or TRBV6-3 and TRBJ2-7, with 8 positions matching TRBD1. The CDR3 is made up of 15 amino acids. Germline V gives CDR1 MNHEY, CDR2 SVGEGT. V lost 3 bases, J lost 2 bases, and 6 bases stayed unmatched. The CDR3 DNA follows: TGTGCCAGCAGTTATAATACAGGGGGTGCCTACGAGCAGTACTTC. It codes for CASSYNTGGAYEQYF.

The chain links TRBV6-1 to TRBJ2-5; weak D call: TRBD2 (6 bases). The CDR3 spans 13 residues. Germline V gene lookup returns CDR1 MNHNS and CDR2 SASEGT. V gave up 9 bases and J gave up 5 bases, with 16 bases separating them. CDR3 nucleotide sequence: TGTGCCAGTCTCCGGGGGTCCTTGGAGACCCAGTACTTC. This sequence encodes CASLRGSLETQYF.

The V gene is TRBV6-1, the J gene TRBJ2-5; 7 nucleotides match TRBD2. The junction had 2 bases not matched to a gene; V was cut back by 2 bases and J by 2 bases. Germline V CDR1 and CDR2: MNHNS, SASEGT. CDR3 size: 14 residues. CDR3 sequence (DNA): TGTGCCAGCAGTGAACTCGGGGGGCAAGAGACCCAGTACTTC. It yields the protein CASSELGGQETQYF.